The rows below give T cell receptor beta chains drawn from one sample of a study of beta chain features in type 1 diabetes. Sequenced by immunoSEQ multiplex PCR; TCRdb stores in-frame clones only, minus some. The sample lists 120,000 to 150,000 clones; about an eighth were seen once. Sequenced sample: central memory CD4+ T cells from blood. Receptors were obtained from a man aged 18 to 30 with type 1 diabetes. Each CDR3 is given with its conserved first and last residue. The D gene is left open where the match is weak. Size is omitted from some rows. Given values are once, few, many or a class for expanded clones.

v_call	clone_size	d_call	j_call	cdr3_nt	cdr3_aa
TRBV5-1	NA	NA	TRBJ2-4	TGCGCCAGCAGCTCGGACAGTATGGACATTCAGTACTTC	CASSSDSMDIQYF
TRBV7-9	NA	TRBD1	TRBJ2-7	TGTGCCAGCAGCCGAGACAGGGCCGAGCAGTACTTC	CASSRDRAEQYF
TRBV4-2	NA	NA	TRBJ2-3	TGTGCCAGCAGCCTCCAAAACCTCGCTAAGGCAGATACGCAGTATTTT	CASSLQNLAKADTQYF
TRBV19	few	NA	TRBJ1-4	TGTGCCAGTAGACATCTGCAGGACTTTAATGTGGAACTGTTTTTT	CASRHLQDFNVELFF
TRBV30	once	TRBD1	TRBJ1-4	TGTGCCTGGAGTGGACAGGGGATGGGTGAAAAACTGTTTTTT	CAWSGQGMGEKLFF
TRBV7-2	few	TRBD2	TRBJ2-5	TGTGCCAGCAGCTTAGTAGGGGGGACTAGCGGGACGCAAGAGACCCAGTACTTC	CASSLVGGTSGTQETQYF
TRBV14	NA	NA	TRBJ1-2	TGTGCCAGCAGCCAACACCAGGGTCTCTATGGCTACACCTTC	CASSQHQGLYGYTF
TRBV7-2	NA	NA	TRBJ2-1	TGTGCCAGCAGCCCGGGGGCTGACTACAATGAGCAGTTCTTC	CASSPGADYNEQFF
TRBV30	NA	NA	TRBJ1-5	TGTGCCTGGGGGTGGAGTGGGCAGCCCCAGCATTTT	CAWGWSGQPQHF
TRBV14	NA	NA	TRBJ2-5	TGTGCCAGCAGCCTAGGCCTGAGGGAGACCCAGTACTTC	CASSLGLRETQYF
TRBV29-1	NA	NA	TRBJ1-1	TGCAGCGTCCGAAAGGGAGGGACTGAAGCTTTCTTT	CSVRKGGTEAFF
TRBV5-4	NA	NA	TRBJ1-1	TGTGCCAGCAGCTTGGCCGGGTTTATGAACACTGAAGCTTTCTTT	CASSLAGFMNTEAFF
TRBV6-6	few	NA	TRBJ1-5	TGTGCCAGCAGTCGGGACTCGCTAGGGTTTCAGCCCCAGCATTTT	CASSRDSLGFQPQHF
TRBV30	NA	NA	TRBJ2-5	TGTGCCTGGACAGGGGGGATTCCAGAGACCCAGTACTTC	CAWTGGIPETQYF
TRBV5-1	few	TRBD2	TRBJ2-1	TGCGCCAGCAGCTTGTCTCCGGGGGGTCATATTGAGCAGTTCTTC	CASSLSPGGHIEQFF
TRBV19	NA	NA	TRBJ1-5	TGTGCCAGTAGTATAGAGGGCCCCGGACGAGGGGGTCAGCCCCAGCATTTT	CASSIEGPGRGGQPQHF